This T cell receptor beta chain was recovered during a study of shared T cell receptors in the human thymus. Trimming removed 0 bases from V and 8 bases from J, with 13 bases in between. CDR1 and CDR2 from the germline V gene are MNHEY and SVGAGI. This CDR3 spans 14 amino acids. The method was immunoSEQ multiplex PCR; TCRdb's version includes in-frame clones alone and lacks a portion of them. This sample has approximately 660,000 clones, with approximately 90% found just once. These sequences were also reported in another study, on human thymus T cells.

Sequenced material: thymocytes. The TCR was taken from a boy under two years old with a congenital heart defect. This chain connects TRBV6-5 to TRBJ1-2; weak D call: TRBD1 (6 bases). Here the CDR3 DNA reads TGTGCCAGCAGTTACTCCGGGGGGCGAGAGGGCTACACCTTC. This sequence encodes CASSYSGGREGYTF.